This T cell receptor (beta chain) comes out of a study of blood T cell repertoires in COVID-19. The CDR3 has 12 residues. With 3 bases removed from V and 4 bases from J, the gap between germline ends came to 5 bases. Germline V gene sequence: CDR1 SGDLS, CDR2 YYNGEE. Profiling relied on immunoSEQ multiplex PCR, and the TCRdb table lists in-frame clones only, not all of them. The data hold roughly 190,000 clones, with around 85% observed a single time. This sequence joins TRBV9 and TRBJ2-1; D gene unclear. The sequenced sample was peripheral blood. The origin of this receptor is a woman aged 60-75 years with COVID-19, enrolled during active disease. CDR3 sequence: CASSAQYNEQFF. CDR3 nucleotides: TGTGCCAGCAGCGCTCAGTACAATGAGCAGTTCTTC.